The 8 T cell receptor beta chains given below trace back to one sample, sequenced in a study of early T cells in non-severe SARS-CoV-2 infection. TCRdb independently ran MiXCR on the 5' RACE reads; one entry per CDR3 protein. The data show about 66,000 distinct CDR3 sequences, with roughly a fifth seen just once and approximately 15% held by the top ten. The sequencing here drew on whole blood, taken at baseline. The source is an adult who was a healthcare worker with PCR-confirmed SARS-CoV-2 infection or an uninfected control (not recorded which).

This clonotype was detected a few times. The chain uses TRBV7-2 and TRBJ1-1; the D is unclear. CDR3 length: 15 amino acids. The germline V and J ends were trimmed by 5 bases and 5 bases, with 18 bases remaining between them. Germline lookup yields CDR1 SGHTA and CDR2 FQGNSA. CDR3 loop: CASSPTGRAGTEAFF. The CDR3 region has the DNA TGTGCCAGCAGCCCAACGGGGAGGGCGGGGACTGAAGCTTTCTTT. Based on the CDR3 plus reference TRBV7-2 and TRBJ1-1, the full variable domain is GAGVSQSPSNKVTEKGKDVELRCDPISGHTALYWYRQSLGQGLEFLIYFQGNSAPDKSGLPSDRFSAERTGGSVSTLTIQRTQQEDSAVYLCASSPTGRAGTEAFFGQGTRLTVV.

In this sample, this clonotype turned up a few times. The V and J genes are TRBV4-1 and TRBJ2-5, with 10 positions matching TRBD2. The ends lost 0 bases at V and 5 bases at J; junction bases unmatched: 3. This CDR3 has 15 residues. Germline V lookup: CDR1 MGHRA, CDR2 YSYEKL. Written as DNA, the CDR3 is TGCGCCAGCAGCCAAGAGTCTAGCGGGGGTGAGACCCAGTACTTC. It encodes CASSQESSGGETQYF.

The J gene is TRBJ1-1, the V gene TRBV6-5; D is ambiguous. V was cut by 2 bases and J by 0 bases, with 10 bases left in between. Germline lookup yields CDR1 MNHEY and CDR2 SVGAGI. The CDR3 extends over 15 amino acids. The CDR3 loop reads CASSYAVSMNTEAFF. The CDR3 nucleotides are TGTGCCAGCAGTTACGCAGTTTCCATGAACACTGAAGCTTTCTTT.

V and J are TRBV7-9 and TRBJ2-3; 10 nucleotides agree with TRBD2. Germline CDR1 is SEHNR and CDR2 is FQNEAQ (reference sequence). This CDR3 comprises 15 residues. J lost 4 bases, V lost 5 bases, and 6 bases had no gene match. The CDR3 loop is CASSADGTSADTQYF. DNA of the CDR3: TGTGCCAGCAGCGCGGACGGGACTAGCGCAGATACGCAGTATTTT.

This clonotype was detected a few times. V usage is TRBV5-1 and J usage is TRBJ2-5; the D gene could be TRBD1 or TRBD2 (5 bases each). This CDR3 is built from 14 residues. Germline values: CDR1 SGHRS, CDR2 YFSETQ. V was trimmed by 3 bases and J by 5 bases, leaving 14 bases between them. The CDR3 is CASSSYQGEETQYF. The CDR3 DNA reads TGCGCCAGCAGCTCCTATCAGGGAGAGGAGACCCAGTACTTC.

This clonotype was seen a handful of times. The chain carries TRBV4-1 and TRBJ1-2; 7 bases line up with TRBD1. Germline CDR1 MGHRA, CDR2 YSYEKL. With 0 bases clipped from V and 3 bases from J, the junction kept 7 bases outside the gene matches. CDR3 length equals 16 residues. Written as DNA, the CDR3 is TGCGCCAGCAGCCAAGATCTCATTACAGGGGACTATGGCTACACCTTC. It specifies CASSQDLITGDYGYTF.

The gene calls are TRBV10-3 and TRBJ1-1; D may be TRBD1 (6 bases). The germline V gene has CDR1 ENHRY and CDR2 SYGVKD. The CDR3 consists of 12 residues. Trimming pared 4 bases from V and 5 bases from J, leaving 8 bases between. CDR3 amino acids: CAISGTATEAFF. The CDR3 DNA is TGTGCCATCAGTGGGACAGCTACTGAAGCTTTCTTT.

The chain is built from TRBV10-1 and TRBJ1-5, with 7 bases lining up with TRBD1. CDR3 length: 15 amino acids. Per germline, CDR1 WNHNN and CDR2 SYGVQD (reference sequence). The V and J ends lost 4 bases and 3 bases, in that order; junction bases with no gene match: 6. The DNA of the CDR3 is TGCGCCAGCAGTGCGGGACAGTTTTACAATCAGCCCCAGCATTTT. It specifies CASSAGQFYNQPQHF.